The entry below gives a single TCR beta chain sequence along with its context. This sample stems from a study of blood T cell repertoires in COVID-19. Study in general: Sources were T cells, B-cell-depleted T cells, or PBMCs; the material itself was cDNA or gDNA.

V lost 8 bases and J lost 6; bases outside the gene matches: 8. The CDR3 runs to 13 residues. Germline CDR1 and CDR2: LGHDT and YNNKEL (reference sequence). Sequenced by immunoSEQ multiplex PCR; TCRdb stores in-frame clones only, minus some. The sample holds under 450,000 clones; 80% to 90% are singletons and the top ten take under 8.5%. The rearrangement joins TRBV3-1 (or the pseudogene TRBV3-2) to TRBJ2-3; 7 nucleotides agree with TRBD2. Sequenced sample: peripheral blood. The clonotype originates from a woman aged 60 to 75 with COVID-19, enrolled during active disease. The CDR3 loop reads CASHQLGGDTQYF. Written as DNA, the CDR3 is TGTGCCAGCCACCAGCTGGGGGGGGATACGCAGTATTTT.